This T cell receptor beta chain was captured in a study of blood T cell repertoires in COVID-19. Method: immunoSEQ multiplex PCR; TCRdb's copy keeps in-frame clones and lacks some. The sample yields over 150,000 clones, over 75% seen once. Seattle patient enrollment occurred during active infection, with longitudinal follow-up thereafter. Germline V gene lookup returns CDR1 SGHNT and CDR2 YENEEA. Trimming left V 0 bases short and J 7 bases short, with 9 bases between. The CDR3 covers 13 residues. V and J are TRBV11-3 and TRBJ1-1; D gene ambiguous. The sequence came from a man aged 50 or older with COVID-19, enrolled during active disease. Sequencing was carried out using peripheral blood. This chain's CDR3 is CASSLDPRGEAFF. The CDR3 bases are TGTGCCAGCAGCTTAGATCCTCGGGGTGAAGCTTTCTTT.